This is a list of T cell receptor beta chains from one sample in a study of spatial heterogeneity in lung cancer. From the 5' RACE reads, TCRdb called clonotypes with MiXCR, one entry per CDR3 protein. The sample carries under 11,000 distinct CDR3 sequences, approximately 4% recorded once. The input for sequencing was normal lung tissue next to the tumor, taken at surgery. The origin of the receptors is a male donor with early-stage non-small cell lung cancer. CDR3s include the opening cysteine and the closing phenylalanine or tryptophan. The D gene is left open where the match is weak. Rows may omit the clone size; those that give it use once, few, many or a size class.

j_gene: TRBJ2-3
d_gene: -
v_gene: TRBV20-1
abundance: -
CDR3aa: CSVRPGADTQYF
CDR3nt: TGCAGTGTAAGGCCGGGGGCCGATACGCAGTATTTT

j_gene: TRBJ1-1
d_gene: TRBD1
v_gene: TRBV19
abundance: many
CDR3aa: CASTLGQSNTEAFF
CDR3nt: TGTGCCAGTACTCTGGGACAGTCCAACACTGAAGCTTTCTTT

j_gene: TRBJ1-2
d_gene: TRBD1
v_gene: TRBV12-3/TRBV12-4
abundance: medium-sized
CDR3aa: CASRGQGEEIYGYTF
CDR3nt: TGTGCCAGCAGGGGACAGGGGGAGGAGATCTATGGCTACACCTTC

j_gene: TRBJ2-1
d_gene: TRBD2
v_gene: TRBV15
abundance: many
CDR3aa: CATSRDEAGGPPEQFF
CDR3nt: TGTGCCACCAGCAGAGATGAAGCGGGAGGGCCGCCTGAGCAGTTCTTC

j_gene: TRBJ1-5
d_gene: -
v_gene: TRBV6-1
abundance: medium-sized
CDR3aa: CASSRDRGNQPQHF
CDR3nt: TGTGCCAGCAGTCGAGACAGAGGTAATCAGCCCCAGCATTTT

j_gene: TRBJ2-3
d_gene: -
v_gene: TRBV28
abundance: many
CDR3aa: CASSPWTETDTQYF
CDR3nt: TGTGCCAGCAGCCCCTGGACAGAAACAGATACGCAGTATTTT

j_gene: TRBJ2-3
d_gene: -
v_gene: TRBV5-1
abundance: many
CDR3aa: CASRSSTDTQYF
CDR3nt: TGCGCCAGCAGATCTAGCACAGATACGCAGTATTTT

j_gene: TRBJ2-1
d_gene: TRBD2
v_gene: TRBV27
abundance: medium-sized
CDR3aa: CASSGLAGVNEQFF
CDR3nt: TGTGCCAGCAGTGGTCTAGCGGGAGTCAATGAGCAGTTCTTC

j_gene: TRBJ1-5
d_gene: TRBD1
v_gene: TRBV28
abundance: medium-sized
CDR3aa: CASFTGTGVNQPQHF
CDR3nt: TGTGCCAGCTTTACCGGGACAGGGGTGAATCAGCCCCAGCATTTT

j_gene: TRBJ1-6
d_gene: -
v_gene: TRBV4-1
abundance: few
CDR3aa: CASSQDTLDLALHF
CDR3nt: TGCGCCAGCAGCCAAGACACCTTGGACCTAGCCCTCCACTTT

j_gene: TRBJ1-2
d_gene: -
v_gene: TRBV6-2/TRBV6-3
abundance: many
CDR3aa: CATVGHQALYGYTF
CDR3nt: TGTGCCACCGTCGGCCACCAGGCCCTCTATGGCTACACCTTC

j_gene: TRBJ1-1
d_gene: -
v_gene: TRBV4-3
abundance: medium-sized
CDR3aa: CASSQDRTYAGLAEAFF
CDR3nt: TGCGCCAGCAGCCAAGATAGGACCTATGCGGGGCTCGCTGAAGCTTTCTTT

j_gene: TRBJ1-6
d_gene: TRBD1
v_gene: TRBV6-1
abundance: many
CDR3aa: CATTPGTADNSPLHF
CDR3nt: TGTGCCACCACACCCGGGACAGCCGATAATTCACCCCTCCACTTT

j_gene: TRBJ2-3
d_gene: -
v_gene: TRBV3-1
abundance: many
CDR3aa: CASSPGTLESTDTQYF
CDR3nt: TGTGCCAGCAGTCCCGGGACCTTGGAAAGCACAGATACGCAGTATTTT

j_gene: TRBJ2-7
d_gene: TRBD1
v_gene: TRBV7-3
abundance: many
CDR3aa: CASSLSQGTDEQYF
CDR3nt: TGTGCCAGCAGCTTATCCCAGGGGACAGACGAGCAGTACTTC

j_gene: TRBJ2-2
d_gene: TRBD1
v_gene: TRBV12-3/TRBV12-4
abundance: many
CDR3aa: CASSGDRGHGELFF
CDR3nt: TGTGCCAGCAGTGGGGACAGGGGGCACGGGGAGCTGTTTTTT

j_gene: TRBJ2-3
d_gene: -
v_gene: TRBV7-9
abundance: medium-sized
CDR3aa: CATTEGAGRSDTQYF
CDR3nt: TGTGCCACTACAGAGGGGGCGGGGAGGTCAGATACGCAGTATTTT

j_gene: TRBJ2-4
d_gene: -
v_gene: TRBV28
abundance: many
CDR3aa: CASSLRGWQGRNIQYF
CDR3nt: TGTGCCAGCAGTTTAAGGGGGTGGCAGGGGCGAAACATTCAGTACTTC

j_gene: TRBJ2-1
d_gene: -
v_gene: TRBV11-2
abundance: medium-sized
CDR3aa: CASSLERQTYNEQFF
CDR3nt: TGTGCCAGCAGCTTAGAGAGACAGACCTACAATGAGCAGTTCTTC

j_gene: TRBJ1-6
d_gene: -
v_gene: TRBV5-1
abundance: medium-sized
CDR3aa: CASSLDQGGSPLHF
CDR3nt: TGCGCCAGCAGCTTGGATCAGGGAGGATCACCCCTCCACTTT

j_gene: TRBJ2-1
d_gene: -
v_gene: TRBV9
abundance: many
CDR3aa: CASSPTGTAEVPEQFF
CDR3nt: TGTGCCAGCAGCCCGACGGGGACTGCCGAGGTGCCTGAGCAGTTCTTC

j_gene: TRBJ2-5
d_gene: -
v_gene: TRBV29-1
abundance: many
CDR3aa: CSVEEWTGKETQYF
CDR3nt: TGCAGCGTTGAAGAGTGGACGGGAAAAGAGACCCAGTACTTC

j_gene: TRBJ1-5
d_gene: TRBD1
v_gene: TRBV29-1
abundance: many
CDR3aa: CSVEDGTGGNQPQHF
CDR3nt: TGCAGCGTTGAAGACGGGACAGGGGGCAATCAGCCCCAGCATTTT

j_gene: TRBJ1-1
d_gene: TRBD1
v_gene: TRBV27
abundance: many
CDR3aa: CASSVQGMNTEAFF
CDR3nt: TGTGCCAGCAGTGTACAGGGGATGAACACTGAAGCTTTCTTT

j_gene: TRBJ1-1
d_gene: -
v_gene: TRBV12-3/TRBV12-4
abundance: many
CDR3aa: CASSLWAEGSREAFF
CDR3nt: TGTGCCAGCAGTTTATGGGCGGAGGGGTCCCGGGAAGCTTTCTTT

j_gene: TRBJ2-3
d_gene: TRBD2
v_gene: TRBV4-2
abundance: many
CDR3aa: CASSLAGGGASTDTQYF
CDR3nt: TGTGCCAGCAGCCTAGCGGGAGGTGGGGCTAGCACAGATACGCAGTATTTT

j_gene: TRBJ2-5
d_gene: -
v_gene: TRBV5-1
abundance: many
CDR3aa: CASSLGSQETQYF
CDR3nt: TGCGCCAGCAGCTTGGGGTCCCAAGAGACCCAGTACTTC

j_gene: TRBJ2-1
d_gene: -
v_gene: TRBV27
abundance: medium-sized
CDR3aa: CASSLKGFSYNEQFF
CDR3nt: TGTGCCAGCAGTTTAAAGGGATTCTCCTACAATGAGCAGTTCTTC

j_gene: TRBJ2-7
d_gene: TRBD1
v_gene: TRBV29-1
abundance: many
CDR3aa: CSVTGELSYEQYF
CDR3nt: TGCAGCGTTACAGGGGAATTGTCGTACGAGCAGTACTTC

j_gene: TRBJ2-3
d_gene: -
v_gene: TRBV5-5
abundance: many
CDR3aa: CASSWDPEVDTQYF
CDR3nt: TGTGCCAGCAGCTGGGACCCTGAGGTAGATACGCAGTATTTT

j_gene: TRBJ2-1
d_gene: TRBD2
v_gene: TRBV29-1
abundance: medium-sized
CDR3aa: CSVVANGGEGSEQFF
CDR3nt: TGCAGCGTAGTTGCGAACGGGGGGGAGGGATCGGAGCAGTTCTTC

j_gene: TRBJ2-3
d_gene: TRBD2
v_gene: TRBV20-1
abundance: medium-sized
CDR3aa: CSARLAGGSPLEDTQYF
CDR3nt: TGCAGTGCTAGACTAGCGGGGGGGTCCCCCCTCGAGGATACGCAGTATTTT

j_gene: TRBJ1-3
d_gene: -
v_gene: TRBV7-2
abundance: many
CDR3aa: CASTGVGFSGNTIYF
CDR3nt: TGTGCCAGCACCGGTGTGGGTTTCTCTGGAAACACCATATATTTT

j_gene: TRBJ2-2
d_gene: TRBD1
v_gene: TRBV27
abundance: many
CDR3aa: CASSFLGQGGAGELFF
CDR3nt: TGTGCCAGCAGTTTTCTGGGACAGGGGGGGGCCGGGGAGCTGTTTTTT

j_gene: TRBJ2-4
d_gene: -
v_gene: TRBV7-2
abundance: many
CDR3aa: CASSLRDTLAKNIQYF
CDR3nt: TGTGCCAGCAGCTTAAGGGACACCCTAGCCAAAAACATTCAGTACTTC

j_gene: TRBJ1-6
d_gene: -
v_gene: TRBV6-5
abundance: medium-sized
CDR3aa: CASRATGQNSPLHF
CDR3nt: TGTGCCAGCAGAGCCACGGGACAAAATTCACCCCTCCACTTT

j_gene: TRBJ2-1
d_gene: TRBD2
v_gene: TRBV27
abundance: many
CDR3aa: CASSLTGTRGYNEQFF
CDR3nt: TGTGCCAGCAGTTTAACCGGGACTAGGGGGTACAATGAGCAGTTCTTC

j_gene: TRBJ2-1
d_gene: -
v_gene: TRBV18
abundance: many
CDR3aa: CASSLSVYNEQFF
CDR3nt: TGTGCCAGCTCATTGAGTGTTTACAATGAGCAGTTCTTC

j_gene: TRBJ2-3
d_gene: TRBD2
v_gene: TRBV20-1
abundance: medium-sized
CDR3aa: CSAEGAGEAPDTQYF
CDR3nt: TGCAGTGCTGAAGGAGCGGGAGAGGCCCCAGATACGCAGTATTTT

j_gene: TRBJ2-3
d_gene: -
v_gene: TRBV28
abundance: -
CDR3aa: CASSPRSGLSTQYF
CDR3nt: TGTGCCAGCAGTCCCAGATCGGGGCTGAGTACGCAGTATTTT